One sample yielded the 10 T cell receptor beta chains listed below, sequenced in a study of blood T cell repertoires in COVID-19. Profiled with immunoSEQ multiplex PCR; TCRdb holds only in-frame clones, not every one. Among around 390,000 clones listed, approximately 87% were seen once. Sequencing was done on a sample of PBMCs or T cells enriched from blood (not recorded which). These receptor sequences come from a woman aged 45 to 65 who had recovered from COVID-19.

The V and J genes are TRBV7-8 and TRBJ1-2; D not resolved. CDR3 size: 11 residues. V was trimmed by 3 bases and J by 8 bases, leaving 7 bases between them. The germline V gene encodes CDR1 SGHVS and CDR2 FQNEAQ. The DNA of the CDR3 is TGTGCCAGCAGCTTTGGCGGGGGCTACACCTTC. It encodes CASSFGGGYTF.

Here the CDR3 DNA reads TGTGCCATCAGTGAGTCACGAGGGGGGGCAGGAACTGAAGCTTTCTTT. Residues: CAISESRGGAGTEAFF. The chain is built from TRBV10-3 and TRBJ1-1; TRBD1 is a possible D gene (6 bases). Germline V gene lookup returns CDR1 ENHRY and CDR2 SYGVKD. The ends were cut back, 0 bases at V and 5 bases at J, with 16 bases in the middle. CDR3 length: 16 residues.

V usage is TRBV18 and J usage is TRBJ1-2; TRBD1 might be the D (5 bases). Germline V lookup: CDR1 KGHSH, CDR2 LQKENI. Trimming pared 4 bases from V and 7 bases from J, leaving 13 bases between. The CDR3 sequence is 13 residues long. In nucleotides, the CDR3 is TGTGCCAGCTCACGCGGGGGGGGTACTGGCTACACCTTC. Residues: CASSRGGGTGYTF.

The rearrangement uses TRBV28 and TRBJ2-3, with 9 bases matching TRBD1. The ends lost 6 bases at V and 4 bases at J; junction bases unmatched: 8. The CDR3 consists of 15 residues. Germline CDR1 reads MDHEN; CDR2 reads SYDVKM. Here the CDR3 reads CASRTQGAGADTQYF. The CDR3 coding sequence is TGTGCCAGCAGAACACAGGGGGCCGGCGCAGATACGCAGTATTTT.

The V gene is TRBV27, the J gene TRBJ1-2; D may be TRBD1 (5 bases). The germline V gene has CDR1 MNHEY and CDR2 SMNVEV (reference sequence). V lost 6 bases and J lost 8, with 16 bases in between. The CDR3 runs 13 residues. The CDR3 is CASRGRGLVGYTF. The DNA for the CDR3 is TGTGCCAGCAGGGGGCGAGGCTTAGTCGGCTACACCTTC.

This chain connects TRBV2 to TRBJ2-5, with a possible D match to TRBD1 (5 bases). The V gene lost 2 bases and the J gene lost 5 bases, with 15 bases spanning the gap. CDR1 and CDR2 (germline): SNHLY, FYNNEI. CDR3 length: 15 amino acids. The CDR3 DNA is TGTGCCAGCAGTGAACCCGGGCAGGGAAGGGAGACCCAGTACTTC. Translated: CASSEPGQGRETQYF.

The rearrangement links TRBV5-8 to TRBJ2-3; 7 bases match TRBD1. The germline CDR1 and CDR2 sequences are SGHTS and YDEGEE. The CDR3 is 13 residues long. V shed 4 bases and J 7 bases; nucleotides not matched to a gene: 6. The chain's CDR3 is CASSLPTGYTQYF. CDR3 bases: TGTGCCAGCAGCCTACCGACAGGGTATACGCAGTATTTT.

This chain's CDR3 is CASSPRTGDGYTF. CDR3 in DNA: TGTGCCAGCAGCCCCCGGACAGGGGATGGCTACACCTTC. The chain links TRBV14 to TRBJ1-2; 9 bases agree with TRBD1. V was pared by 4 bases and J by 6 bases, with 3 bases of the junction left unmatched. CDR1 SGHDN and CDR2 FVKESK come from the germline V gene. The CDR3 covers 13 residues. Looking up the rest from reference TRBV14 and TRBJ1-2 gives the full variable domain: EAGVTQFPSHSVIEKGQTVTLRCDPISGHDNLYWYRRVMGKEIKFLLHFVKESKQDESGMPNNRFLAERTGGTYSTLKVQPAELEDSGVYFCASSPRTGDGYTFGSGTRLTVV.

The rearrangement uses TRBV27 and TRBJ1-6; 7 bases are shared with TRBD1. Trimming removed 6 bases from V and 9 bases from J; junction bases left unmatched: 5. CDR1 is MNHEY and CDR2 is SMNVEV in the germline V gene (reference sequence). CDR3 size: 13 residues. In DNA, the CDR3 is TGTGCCAGCAGCGGACAGGCCGGTTCACCCCTCCACTTT. It yields the protein CASSGQAGSPLHF.

V usage is TRBV18 and J usage is TRBJ1-2, with 8 bases aligning to TRBD1. Germline CDR1 is KGHSH and CDR2 is LQKENI. This CDR3 has 15 amino acids. The J segment lost 3 bases and the V segment lost 2 bases, leaving 5 bases of the junction unmatched. The CDR3 nucleotides read TGTGCCAGCTCACCAGGATCAGGGGGCGACTATGGCTACACCTTC. This codes for CASSPGSGGDYGYTF. Full variable domain (remainder filled in from reference TRBV18 and TRBJ1-2): NAGVMQNPRHLVRRRGQEARLRCSPMKGHSHVYWYRQLPEEGLKFMVYLQKENIIDESGMPKERFSAEFPKEGPSILRIQQVVRGDSAAYFCASSPGSGGDYGYTFGSGTRLTVV.